This section outlines one T cell receptor beta chain sequence together with its context. CDR1 is KGHSH and CDR2 is LQKENI in the germline V gene. Trimming took 5 bases from V and 2 from J, leaving 8 bases between them. The CDR3 length is 13 residues. This record comes from a study of control samples from healthy donors and cancer patients. Sequenced by immunoSEQ multiplex PCR; TCRdb stores in-frame clones only, minus some. This sample has 150,000 to 200,000 clones, with nearly 90% found just once. Sequencing was performed on blood. This clonotype was sampled from a woman aged 50 to 65 in good health. The chain employs TRBV18 and TRBJ2-3; no firm D call. In DNA, the CDR3 is TGTGCCAGCTCATACGAGCTCACAGATACGCAGTATTTT. This sequence encodes CASSYELTDTQYF.